The source of this TCR beta chain is a study of neurological immune-mediated disorders. Study background: Multiple sclerosis patients numbered about 34, with approximately 31 relapsing-remitting and 3 secondary progressive.

There are many counts of this clonotype. TCRdb reprocessed the 5' RACE reads via MiXCR and lists one record per CDR3 protein. The sample shows tens of thousands of distinct CDR3 sequences, roughly 4% of them seen only once. The sequence was collected from a woman in her sixties with multiple sclerosis. Sequenced material: PBMCs.

The CDR3 is CASSQDVGRINYGYTF. Written as DNA, the CDR3 is TGCGCCAGCAGCCAAGATGTCGGCAGGATAAACTATGGCTACACCTTC. The rearrangement joins TRBV4-1 to TRBJ1-2; D gene uncertain. The CDR3 consists of 16 residues. Trimming cost V 0 bases and J 2 bases, with 13 bases left between them. Germline CDR1 and CDR2: MGHRA and YSYEKL.